A single sample is the source of the 14 T cell receptor beta chains below, sequenced in a study of cytomegalovirus exposure and HLA in healthy donors. PCR used 60 Vbeta primers and 13 Jbeta primers. Repertoires were generated with immunoSEQ multiplex PCR, while TCRdb's copy carries only in-frame clones and drops some. Counted here are 140,000 or so clones, about three quarters occurring once; the ten biggest clones make up approximately 1.5%. The sample comprised PBMCs. The receptors were gathered from a woman younger than 45 in good health and CMV-seronegative.

In nucleotides, the CDR3 is TGTGCCAGCAGTTTACAGGGCCCAGGGCCCCAGCATTTT. This codes for CASSLQGPGPQHF. The rearrangement links TRBV6-5 to TRBJ1-5; TRBD1 is a possible D gene (6 bases). The CDR3 length is 13 residues. Germline CDR1 MNHEY, CDR2 SVGAGI. V was trimmed by 4 bases and J by 9 bases, leaving 13 bases between them.

CDR3 loop: CASSNRGMNTEAFF. The DNA for the CDR3 is TGTGCCAGCAGCAACAGGGGGATGAACACTGAAGCTTTCTTT. The V call is TRBV6-5, the J call TRBJ1-1; TRBD1 aligns across 8 bases. V lost 6 bases to trimming and J lost 0 bases; unmatched junction nucleotides: 3. Germline V gene lookup returns CDR1 MNHEY and CDR2 SVGAGI. The CDR3 contains 14 residues.

The chain uses TRBV7-2 and TRBJ1-2, with D possibly matching TRBD1 (5 bases). CDR1 is SGHTA and CDR2 is FQGNSA in the germline V gene. The CDR3 has 14 amino acids. V shed 5 bases and J shed 8 bases, with 18 bases lying between them. The CDR3 DNA sequence: TGTGCCAGCAGCCCCCGACCGAGCGGGGGAGGCTACACCTTC. This codes for CASSPRPSGGGYTF.

V and J are TRBV10-3 and TRBJ2-1; D perhaps matches TRBD2 (5 bases). This CDR3 is built from 12 residues. Trimming stripped 4 bases from V and 7 bases from J, with 8 bases between. CDR1 and CDR2 (germline): ENHRY, SYGVKD. The CDR3: CAISGTGNEQFF. The CDR3 coding sequence is TGTGCCATCAGTGGGACGGGGAATGAGCAGTTCTTC.

The J gene is TRBJ1-1, the V gene TRBV18, with D possibly matching TRBD1 (5 bases). Trimming stripped 1 base from V and 4 bases from J, with 7 bases between. The germline gives CDR1 KGHSH, CDR2 LQKENI. This CDR3 region has 13 residues. For the CDR3, the DNA is TGTGCCAGCTCACCACGGGGGGGCACTGAAGCTTTCTTT. The encoded protein is CASSPRGGTEAFF.

The chain carries TRBV29-1 and TRBJ2-7; 7 bases match TRBD1. CDR1 SQVTM and CDR2 ANQGSEA come from the germline V gene. This CDR3 is 12 amino acids long. V trimming: 2 bases; J trimming: 2 bases; junction bases outside the gene matches: 0. The CDR3 protein is CSVEQGAYEQYF. The DNA for the CDR3 is TGCAGCGTTGAACAGGGGGCCTACGAGCAGTACTTC.

The J gene is TRBJ1-2, the V gene TRBV2, with no clear D. V dropped 5 bases and J dropped 7 bases, with 14 bases sitting between them. The CDR3 is 13 amino acids. The germline V gene has CDR1 SNHLY and CDR2 FYNNEI. CDR3 protein: CASSYGGNSGYTF. For the CDR3, the DNA is TGTGCCAGCAGTTACGGAGGGAATTCTGGCTACACCTTC.

This chain uses TRBV2 with TRBJ1-5, with 7 bases aligning to TRBD1. The CDR3 has 16 amino acids. Germline lookup yields CDR1 SNHLY and CDR2 FYNNEI. V dropped 2 bases and J dropped 4; count of bases not matched to a gene: 8. The CDR3 DNA sequence: TGTGCCAGCAGTGAAACAAGGACAGGATTAAATCAGCCCCAGCATTTT. Translated, it gives CASSETRTGLNQPQHF.

This clone was seen more than once but under ten times. The genes are TRBV5-1 and TRBJ2-5; 11 bases agree with TRBD2. V lost 4 bases to trimming and J lost 1 base; unmatched junction nucleotides: 12. CDR3 length: 18 amino acids. Germline V lookup: CDR1 SGHRS, CDR2 YFSETQ. The CDR3 bases are TGCGCCAGCAGCACTAATCTAGCGGGGGGCCGATTCCAAGAGACCCAGTACTTC. Translated: CASSTNLAGGRFQETQYF.

The chain employs TRBV27 and TRBJ2-1; the match to TRBD2 covers 7 bases. Germline CDR1 and CDR2: MNHEY and SMNVEV (reference sequence). Trimming at V came to 6 bases and at J to 4 bases, leaving 9 bases not matched to a gene. This CDR3 has 15 amino acids. In DNA, the CDR3 is TGTGCCAGCAGCCGCTCCGGGGGGTCTTACAATGAGCAGTTCTTC. The encoded protein is CASSRSGGSYNEQFF.

The genes are TRBV7-7 and TRBJ2-5, with D possibly TRBD2 on 6 matching bases. V dropped 6 bases and J dropped 2 bases, with 13 bases sitting between them. The CDR3 spans 14 residues. Per the germline V gene, CDR1 is SSHAT and CDR2 is FNYEAQ (reference sequence). CDR3 sequence reads: CASSQYGGQETQYF. In DNA form, the CDR3 reads TGTGCCAGCAGTCAATACGGGGGACAAGAGACCCAGTACTTC. Supplemented by reference TRBV7-7 and TRBJ2-5, the full variable domain reads GAGVSQSPRYKVTKRGQDVTLRCDPISSHATLYWYQQALGQGPEFLTYFNYEAQPDKSGLPSDRFSAERPEGSISTLTIQRTEQRDSAMYRCASSQYGGQETQYFGPGTRLLVL.

This clone was seen a handful of times. The gene calls are TRBV9 and TRBJ1-1; D is perhaps TRBD1 (5 bases). This CDR3 region has 15 residues. The ends were cut back, 2 bases at V and 5 bases at J, with 16 bases in the middle. The V gene's germline CDR1 is SGDLS and CDR2 YYNGEE. Written as DNA, the CDR3 is TGTGCCAGCAGCGTTGGCGCAGGGAAAAGGACTGAAGCTTTCTTT. As protein: CASSVGAGKRTEAFF.

There are a few counts of this clone. The chain carries TRBV5-4 and TRBJ2-2; 11 nucleotides match TRBD1. V shed 3 bases, J shed 5 bases, and the junction held 6 bases outside the gene matches. CDR3 length: 16 amino acids. Germline CDR1 is SGHNT and CDR2 is YYREEE (reference sequence). Here the CDR3 DNA reads TGTGCCAGCAGCTCTAGGGGACAGGGGGATACCGGGGAGCTGTTTTTT. Protein product: CASSSRGQGDTGELFF.

This clone was seen a single time. The CDR3 sequence is CASSTGQGGQPQHF. CDR3 sequence (DNA): TGCGCCAGCAGCACGGGACAGGGTGGGCAGCCCCAGCATTTT. The rearrangement uses TRBV5-1 and TRBJ1-5; 9 bases match TRBD1. The trim removed 4 bases at V and 7 bases at J, leaving 6 bases unmatched. The CDR3 runs to 14 residues. Germline loops: CDR1 SGHRS, CDR2 YFSETQ.